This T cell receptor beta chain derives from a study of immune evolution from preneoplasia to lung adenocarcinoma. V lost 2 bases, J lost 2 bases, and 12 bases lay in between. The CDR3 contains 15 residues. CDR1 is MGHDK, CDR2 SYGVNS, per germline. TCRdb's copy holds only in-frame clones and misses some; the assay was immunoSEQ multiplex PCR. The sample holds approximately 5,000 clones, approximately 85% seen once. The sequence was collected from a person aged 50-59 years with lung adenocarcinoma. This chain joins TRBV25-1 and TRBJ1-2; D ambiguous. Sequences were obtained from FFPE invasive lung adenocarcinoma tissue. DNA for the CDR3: TGTGCCAGCAGTGAAGGATGGTCCGGAAACTATGGCTACACCTTC. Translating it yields CASSEGWSGNYGYTF.